The 8 T cell receptor beta chains below come from one sample, sequenced in a study of cytomegalovirus exposure and HLA in healthy donors. With 60 Vbeta and 13 Jbeta primers, the PCR was carried out. Sequencing was performed with immunoSEQ multiplex PCR; in TCRdb, only in-frame clones are kept and a portion is missing. Among 85,000 to 130,000 clones, more than 75% were seen once, and the ten largest hold approximately 1.7%. Sequencing was performed on PBMCs. Every receptor here comes from a woman aged 40 to 50 in good health and CMV-seronegative.

The chain employs TRBV5-1 and TRBJ2-7; 14 nucleotides align to TRBD2. This CDR3 has 17 amino acids. The germline gives CDR1 SGHRS, CDR2 YFSETQ. V lost 4 bases, J lost 4 bases, and 10 bases stayed unmatched. In DNA, the CDR3 is TGCGCCAGCAGCGCCCCGGGACTAGCGGGAGTGGTGTACGAGCAGTACTTC. Amino acids: CASSAPGLAGVVYEQYF.

The V gene is TRBV6-5, the J gene TRBJ2-1; 9 bases match TRBD2. The CDR3 sequence is 15 residues long. Trimming at V came to 2 bases and at J to 6 bases, leaving 5 bases not matched to a gene. The germline CDR1 and CDR2 sequences are MNHEY and SVGAGI. The DNA of the CDR3 is TGTGCCAGCAGTTACACTCGTAGCGGGAGCAATGAGCAGTTCTTC. Translating it yields CASSYTRSGSNEQFF.

The CDR3 coding sequence is TGTGCCAGCAGCTCAAACCGGGACAGGGTGATTAAGACAGATACGCAGTATTTT. This sequence encodes CASSSNRDRVIKTDTQYF. This sequence joins TRBV7-9 and TRBJ2-3; 9 nucleotides match TRBD1. In germline, CDR1 is SEHNR, CDR2 FQNEAQ (reference sequence). V was pared by 4 bases and J by 3 bases, with 14 bases of the junction left unmatched. The CDR3 has 18 amino acids.

J is TRBJ2-3 and V is TRBV27, with D possibly being TRBD1 (6 bases). V was trimmed by 5 bases and J by 2 bases, leaving 11 bases between them. The CDR3 consists of 14 residues. Germline values: CDR1 MNHEY, CDR2 SMNVEV (reference sequence). CDR3 sequence reads: CASSPGQATDTQYF. CDR3 DNA sequence: TGTGCCAGCAGTCCGGGACAAGCCACAGATACGCAGTATTTT.

This chain joins TRBV19 and TRBJ1-2; 12 bases align to TRBD1. The CDR3 totals 15 residues. Germline CDR1 LNHDA, CDR2 SQIVND (reference sequence). V lost 4 bases and J lost 7; bases outside the gene matches: 7. CDR3 sequence reads: CASSTFGTGGAGYTF. In DNA form, the CDR3 reads TGTGCCAGTAGTACCTTTGGGACAGGGGGCGCTGGCTACACCTTC.

The V gene is TRBV5-6, the J gene TRBJ1-6, with 8 bases matching TRBD1. Germline values: CDR1 SGHDT, CDR2 YYEEEE. This CDR3 comprises 17 residues. V lost 1 base and J lost 11; bases outside the gene matches: 14. DNA for the CDR3: TGTGCCAGCAGCTTGCGGGGGACAGGTCAAATAAGGGCACCCCTCCACTTT. Its translation is CASSLRGTGQIRAPLHF.

This chain connects TRBV11-2 to TRBJ2-1; maybe TRBD2 (6 bases). V lost 0 bases to trimming and J lost 5 bases, with 17 bases between them. CDR1 SGHAT and CDR2 FQNNGV come from the germline V gene. This CDR3 is built from 17 residues. This CDR3 reads CASSLDPGALGDNEQFF. The CDR3 nucleotides are TGTGCCAGCAGCTTAGATCCGGGAGCCCTGGGGGACAATGAGCAGTTCTTC.

This chain links TRBV5-1 with TRBJ2-5; TRBD1 agrees at 8 bases. The J segment lost 4 bases and the V segment lost 4 bases, leaving 12 bases of the junction unmatched. Germline CDR1 and CDR2: SGHRS and YFSETQ. This CDR3 region has 16 residues. CDR3 in amino acids: CASSVRQGSFRETQYF. The CDR3 DNA reads as TGCGCCAGCAGCGTCCGACAGGGGTCGTTCCGAGAGACCCAGTACTTC.